A single sample gave rise to the 9 T cell receptor beta chains below, sequenced in a study of cytomegalovirus exposure and HLA in healthy donors. Clones were sequenced by immunoSEQ multiplex PCR, and TCRdb holds only the in-frame ones, with some missing. The sample lists roughly 79,000 clones; about 92% were seen once. The source material was PBMCs. These receptors were collected from a man younger than 35 in good health and CMV-seronegative.

This chain connects TRBV11-2 to TRBJ1-4, with D unresolved. Trimming shortened V by 1 base and J by 10 bases, and 10 bases separated the two germline ends. CDR3 length: 13 amino acids. CDR1 is SGHAT and CDR2 is FQNNGV in the germline V gene. The CDR3 is CASSLGGGGKLFF. In DNA, the CDR3 is TGTGCCAGCAGCTTAGGGGGAGGAGGAAAACTGTTTTTT. Looking up the rest from reference TRBV11-2 and TRBJ1-4 gives the full variable domain: EAGVAQSPRYKIIEKRQSVAFWCNPISGHATLYWYQQILGQGPKLLIQFQNNGVVDDSQLPKDRFSAERLKGVDSTLKIQPAKLEDSAVYLCASSLGGGGKLFFGSGTQLSVL.

The V call is TRBV11-2, the J call TRBJ1-2, with D perhaps matching TRBD1 (5 bases). Germline V lookup: CDR1 SGHAT, CDR2 FQNNGV. This CDR3 is 14 amino acids long. Trimming stripped 1 base from V and 4 bases from J, with 10 bases between. CDR3 in amino acids: CASSLGRRGYGYTF. Written as DNA, the CDR3 is TGTGCCAGCAGCTTAGGCAGGAGGGGCTATGGCTACACCTTC.

The V and J genes are TRBV6-1 and TRBJ1-1, with D tentatively TRBD1 (5 bases). The germline CDR1 and CDR2 sequences are MNHNS and SASEGT. V was shortened by 4 bases and J by 5 bases, with 20 bases between the two germline ends. The CDR3 runs 16 residues. The CDR3 DNA reads as TGTGCCAGCAGTGCAGTTCGGTCTGGGGCGGGGACTGAAGCTTTCTTT. This translates into CASSAVRSGAGTEAFF.

CDR3 region: CASRLTGTAAKYEQYF. The DNA of the CDR3 is TGTGCCAGCAGACTAACCGGGACAGCTGCGAAATACGAGCAGTACTTC. The chain recombines TRBV27 with TRBJ2-7; 7 nucleotides match TRBD1. This CDR3 comprises 16 residues. From germline, CDR1 is MNHEY and CDR2 SMNVEV (reference sequence). The J segment lost 4 bases and the V segment lost 6 bases, leaving 15 bases of the junction unmatched.

This clone was seen a handful of times. V usage is TRBV7-6 and J usage is TRBJ1-1; the D gene is possibly TRBD1 (5 bases). CDR3 length: 13 amino acids. V lost 5 bases to trimming and J lost 2 bases, with 9 bases between them. Germline-derived CDR1 and CDR2 are SGHVS and FNYEAQ. The chain's CDR3 is CASSMGGNTEAFF. Written as DNA, the CDR3 is TGTGCCAGCAGCATGGGGGGAAACACTGAAGCTTTCTTT.

V is TRBV7-9 and J is TRBJ2-2, with D possibly TRBD2 on 7 matching bases. Germline V gene sequence: CDR1 SEHNR, CDR2 FQNEAQ (reference sequence). The CDR3 sequence is 17 residues long. Trimming shortened V by 5 bases and J by 4 bases, and 20 bases separated the two germline ends. The CDR3 loop is CASSRGGGGQSTGELFF. As DNA, the CDR3 is TGTGCCAGCAGCCGGGGTGGCGGGGGCCAGTCCACCGGGGAGCTGTTTTTT.

The chain's CDR3 is CASSEPSPEEQYF. CDR3 bases: TGTGCCAGCAGTGAACCGTCTCCGGAGGAGCAGTACTTC. V usage is TRBV2 and J usage is TRBJ2-7; D remains ambiguous. V was cut by 2 bases and J by 7 bases, with 12 bases left in between. This CDR3 is built from 13 residues. Germline V lookup: CDR1 SNHLY, CDR2 FYNNEI.

This chain links TRBV18 with TRBJ2-5, with 7 bases that match TRBD2. The CDR3 sequence is 13 residues long. Looked up from germline, CDR1 is KGHSH and CDR2 is LQKENI. J lost 2 bases, V lost 5 bases, and 2 bases had no gene match. The CDR3 is CASSGGSQETQYF. The CDR3 nucleotides read TGTGCCAGCTCAGGCGGGAGTCAAGAGACCCAGTACTTC.

J is TRBJ2-7 and V is TRBV7-6; a possible D gene is TRBD1 (5 bases). The germline CDR1 and CDR2 sequences are SGHVS and FNYEAQ. V was clipped by 5 bases and J by 0 bases, with 14 bases between them. CDR3 size: 15 residues. The CDR3 DNA follows: TGTGCCAGCAGCCCCTACCAGGACATCTCCTACGAGCAGTACTTC. Amino acid sequence: CASSPYQDISYEQYF.